This T cell receptor (beta chain) was recovered during a study of lymphopenia after photon versus proton radiotherapy. Study-wide results and caveats: Photon-treated patients lost naive T cells and TCR diversity; proton-treated stayed stable. Only patients who died were analyzed for survival; proton advantage is unproven.

Germline CDR1 is SNHLY and CDR2 is FYNNEI. Trimming removed 7 bases from V and 4 bases from J; junction bases left unmatched: 9. The CDR3 covers 14 residues. Produced via immunoSEQ multiplex PCR; TCRdb's table is partial and in-frame only. The table lists about 58,000 clones, about 88% of them singletons. As concerns this clone: Its antigen is not known.

The TCR originated in a man in his fifties or sixties with pancreatic cancer. This sequence joins TRBV2 and TRBJ2-7; TRBD1 agrees at 8 bases. Sequences were derived from peripheral blood, sampled from a patient treated with proton-based radiotherapy. Written as DNA, the CDR3 is TGTGCCAGCAACGAGCAGGGGGCCGGGTACGAGCAGTACTTC. Protein: CASNEQGAGYEQYF. Using reference TRBV2 and TRBJ2-7 for the parts outside the CDR3, the full variable domain is EPEVTQTPSHQVTQMGQEVILRCVPISNHLYFYWYRQILGQKVEFLVSFYNNEISEKSEIFDDQFSVERPDGSNFTLKIRSTKLEDSAMYFCASNEQGAGYEQYFGPGTRLTVT.